This T cell receptor (beta chain) originates from a study of shared clonotypes between healthy human individuals. Findings and limits, study-wide: Rarefaction showed sorted-subset sequencing was incomplete despite large depth.

This table comes from immunoSEQ multiplex PCR, and its TCRdb copy is limited to in-frame clones, with some not included. The sample has over a million clones, around 82% seen once. The length of the CDR3 is 11 residues. Germline CDR1 and CDR2: SNHLY and FYNNEI. V gave up 9 bases and J gave up 6 bases; unmatched junction bases: 4. Details on this clone: Its antigen is as yet unknown.

The source of this sequence is a man younger than 35 in good health. Some clones in this sample may be carry-over from other donors' samples. V and J are TRBV2 and TRBJ2-7; 8 nucleotides agree with TRBD1. The specimen sequenced was memory CD4+ T cells from PBMCs. The sample's subset: CD45RA-negative fraction. CDR3 protein: CASDRGGEQYF. The CDR3 nucleotides read TGTGCCAGTGACAGGGGTGGCGAGCAGTACTTC.